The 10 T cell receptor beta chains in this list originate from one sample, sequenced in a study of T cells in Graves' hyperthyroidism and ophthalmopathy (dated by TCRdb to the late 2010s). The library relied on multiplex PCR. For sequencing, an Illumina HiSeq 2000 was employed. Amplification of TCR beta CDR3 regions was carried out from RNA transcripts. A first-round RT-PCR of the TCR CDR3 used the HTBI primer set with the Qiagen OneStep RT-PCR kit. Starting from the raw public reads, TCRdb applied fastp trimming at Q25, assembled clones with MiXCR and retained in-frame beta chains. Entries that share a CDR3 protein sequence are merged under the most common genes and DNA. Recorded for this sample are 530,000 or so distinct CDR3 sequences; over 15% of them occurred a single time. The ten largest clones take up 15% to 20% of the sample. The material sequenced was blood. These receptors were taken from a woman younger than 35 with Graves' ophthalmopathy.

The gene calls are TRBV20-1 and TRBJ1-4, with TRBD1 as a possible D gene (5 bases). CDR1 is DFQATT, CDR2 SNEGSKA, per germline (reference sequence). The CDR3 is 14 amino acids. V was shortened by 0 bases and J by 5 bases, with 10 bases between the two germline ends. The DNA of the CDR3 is TGCAGTGCTAGAGAGGGACCGGGGAATGAAAAACTGTTTTTT. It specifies CSAREGPGNEKLFF.

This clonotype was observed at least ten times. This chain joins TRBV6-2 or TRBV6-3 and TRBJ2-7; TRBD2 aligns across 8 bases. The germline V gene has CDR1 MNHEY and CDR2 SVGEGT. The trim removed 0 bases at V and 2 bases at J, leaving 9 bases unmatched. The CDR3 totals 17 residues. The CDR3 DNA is TGTGCCAGCAGTTACTCGAAGCGGGAGCTAGCCACCTACGAGCAGTACTTC. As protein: CASSYSKRELATYEQYF.

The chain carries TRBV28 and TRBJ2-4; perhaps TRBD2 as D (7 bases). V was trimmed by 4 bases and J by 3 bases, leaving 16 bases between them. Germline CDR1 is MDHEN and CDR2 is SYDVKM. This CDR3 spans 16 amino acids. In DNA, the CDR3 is TGTGCCAGCAGTTACACAGTGGGAGGGGGCAAAAACATTCAGTACTTC. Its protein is CASSYTVGGGKNIQYF.

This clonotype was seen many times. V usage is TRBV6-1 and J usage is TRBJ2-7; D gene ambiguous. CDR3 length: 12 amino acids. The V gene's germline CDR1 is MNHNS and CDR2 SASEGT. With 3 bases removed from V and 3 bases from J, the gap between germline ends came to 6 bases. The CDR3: CASSDGVYEQYF. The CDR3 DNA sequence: TGTGCCAGCAGTGATGGAGTCTACGAGCAGTACTTC.

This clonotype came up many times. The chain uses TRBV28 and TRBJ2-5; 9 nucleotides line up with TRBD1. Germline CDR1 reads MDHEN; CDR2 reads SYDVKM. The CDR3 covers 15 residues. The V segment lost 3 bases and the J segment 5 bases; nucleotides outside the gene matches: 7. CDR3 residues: CASSFGDRAWETQYF. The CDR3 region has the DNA TGTGCCAGCAGTTTTGGGGACAGGGCTTGGGAGACCCAGTACTTC.

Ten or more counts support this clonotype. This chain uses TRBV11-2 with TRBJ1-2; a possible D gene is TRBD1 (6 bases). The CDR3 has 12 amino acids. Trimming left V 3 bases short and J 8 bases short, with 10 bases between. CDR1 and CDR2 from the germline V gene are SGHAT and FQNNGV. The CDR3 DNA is TGTGCCAGCAGCTTTTTTGGGGGCGGCTACACCTTC. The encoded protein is CASSFFGGGYTF.

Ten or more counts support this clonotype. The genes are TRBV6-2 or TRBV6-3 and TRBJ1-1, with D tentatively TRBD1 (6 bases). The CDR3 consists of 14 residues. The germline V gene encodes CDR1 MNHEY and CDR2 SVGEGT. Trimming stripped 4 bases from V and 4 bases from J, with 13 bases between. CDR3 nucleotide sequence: TGTGCCAGCAGTTTTGGGGGGCCCAGCACTGAAGCTTTCTTT. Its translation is CASSFGGPSTEAFF.

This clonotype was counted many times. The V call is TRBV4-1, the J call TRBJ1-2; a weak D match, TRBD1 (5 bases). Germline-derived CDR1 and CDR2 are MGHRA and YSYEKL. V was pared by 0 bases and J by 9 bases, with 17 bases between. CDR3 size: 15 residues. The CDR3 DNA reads TGCGCCAGCAGCCAAGACGCGACCCAGGGCAGTAGCTACACCTTC. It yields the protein CASSQDATQGSSYTF.

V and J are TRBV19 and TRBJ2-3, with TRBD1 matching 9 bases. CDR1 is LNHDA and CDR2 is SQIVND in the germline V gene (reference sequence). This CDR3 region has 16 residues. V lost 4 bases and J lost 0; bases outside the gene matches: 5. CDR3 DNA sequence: TGTGCCAGTAGTACCTTCGGACAGGGGAGCACAGATACGCAGTATTTT. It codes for CASSTFGQGSTDTQYF.

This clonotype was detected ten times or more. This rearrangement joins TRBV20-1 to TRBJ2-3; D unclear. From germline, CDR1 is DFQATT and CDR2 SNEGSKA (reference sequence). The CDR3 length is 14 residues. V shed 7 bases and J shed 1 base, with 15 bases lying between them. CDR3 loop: CSGTPILRTDTQYF. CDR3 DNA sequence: TGCAGTGGTACCCCCATCCTACGCACAGATACGCAGTATTTT.